This T cell receptor (beta chain) originates from a study of blood T cell repertoires in COVID-19. For the study at large: Material from acute and convalescent COVID-19 was sourced from the United States, Italy and Spain. From T cells, B-cell-depleted T cells, or PBMCs came the material, which was cDNA or gDNA.

Original processing notes: Quantification of nucleated cells was approximated via reference gene primer amplification. The data were produced by immunoSEQ multiplex PCR, yet TCRdb's version contains in-frame clones alone and is incomplete. V and J calls and clone size are given by that table; D and trimming were obtained from the DNA. There are roughly 130,000 clones in the sample; roughly four fifths occur only once, and around 4.5% lies in the top ten. The trim removed 1 base at V and 2 bases at J, leaving 6 bases unmatched. CDR3 size: 16 residues. CDR1 is KGHSH and CDR2 is LQKENI in the germline V gene.

Sequencing was carried out using peripheral blood. This TCR came from a woman between 70 and 85 years old with acute or convalescent COVID-19. The V call is TRBV18, the J call TRBJ1-1; TRBD1 matches at 8 bases. CDR3 nucleotide sequence: TGTGCCAGCTCACCACGGGCAGGGGGCAGTAACACTGAAGCTTTCTTT. Its protein product is CASSPRAGGSNTEAFF.